This entry lists 21 T cell receptor beta chains sequenced from one sample in a study of cytomegalovirus exposure and HLA in healthy donors. The study ran its PCR with 60 Vbeta and 13 Jbeta primers. TCRdb's table, derived via immunoSEQ multiplex PCR, lists solely in-frame clones and lacks some. The sample lists some 120,000 clones; 79% were seen once. Sequencing was done on a sample of PBMCs. The receptors derive from a man in his late teens or twenties in good health and CMV-seronegative.

The chain uses TRBV7-9 and TRBJ2-7, with TRBD1 matching over 7 bases. This CDR3 contains 16 residues. From germline, CDR1 is SEHNR and CDR2 FQNEAQ (reference sequence). V gave up 1 base and J gave up 1 base; unmatched junction bases: 7. The CDR3 coding sequence is TGTGCCAGCAGCTTAGGACAGGGAGTAGGATCCTACGAGCAGTACGTC. Its translation: CASSLGQGVGSYEQYV.

The chain has TRBV10-3 and TRBJ2-3; a possible D gene is TRBD2 (5 bases). Trimming stripped 4 bases from V and 1 base from J, with 15 bases between. This CDR3 has 16 amino acids. CDR1 and CDR2 (germline): ENHRY, SYGVKD. CDR3 protein: CAISAGLPGGTDTQYF. DNA for the CDR3: TGTGCCATCAGTGCTGGACTGCCTGGGGGCACAGATACGCAGTATTTT.

In nucleotides, the CDR3 is TGTGCCAGCAGCTTAGCCCTAGCGGGAGGACAAGAGACCCAGTACTTC. It translates to CASSLALAGGQETQYF. The chain is built from TRBV11-2 and TRBJ2-5; 11 bases align to TRBD2. Germline CDR1 and CDR2: SGHAT and FQNNGV. Trimming at V came to 1 base and at J to 2 bases, leaving 3 bases not matched to a gene. This CDR3 is 16 amino acids long.

The gene calls are TRBV7-9 and TRBJ2-3, with 10 bases aligning to TRBD2. With 1 base clipped from V and 7 bases from J, the junction kept 5 bases outside the gene matches. Germline V lookup: CDR1 SEHNR, CDR2 FQNEAQ (reference sequence). The CDR3 contains 15 residues. This CDR3 reads CASSLGLAGIHTQYF. CDR3 coding DNA: TGTGCCAGCAGCTTAGGACTAGCGGGTATTCATACGCAGTATTTT.

The CDR3 reads CASSIQPGSGRIDEQFF. For the CDR3, the DNA is TGTGCCAGCAGCATCCAACCCGGGAGCGGGAGGATCGATGAGCAGTTCTTC. The chain couples TRBV13 to TRBJ2-1, with 9 nucleotides matching TRBD2. The CDR3 has 17 residues. J was trimmed by 8 bases and V by 5 bases; bases with no gene match: 16. Germline V gene sequence: CDR1 PRHDT, CDR2 FYEKMQ (reference sequence).

V is TRBV7-3 and J is TRBJ2-1; D remains ambiguous. This CDR3 contains 15 residues. Deletions cut 1 base from V and 8 bases from J, with 15 bases between. Germline values: CDR1 SGHTA, CDR2 FQGTGA. The CDR3 nucleotides are TGTGCCAGCAGCTTAATGCTAGGAAAGAGCCATGAGCAGTTCTTC. Residues: CASSLMLGKSHEQFF.

The V gene is TRBV7-2, the J gene TRBJ2-7; the D gene is possibly TRBD1 (5 bases). Germline values: CDR1 SGHTA, CDR2 FQGNSA. CDR3 length: 12 residues. V lost 5 bases to trimming and J lost 3 bases, with 8 bases between them. The CDR3 DNA is TGTGCCAGCAGCCAGGACAACTACGAGCAGTACTTC. Amino acid sequence: CASSQDNYEQYF.

V usage is TRBV6-6 and J usage is TRBJ2-2, with 8 bases identical to TRBD2. The V segment lost 6 bases and the J segment 4 bases; nucleotides outside the gene matches: 7. Germline values: CDR1 MNHNY, CDR2 SVGAGI (reference sequence). The CDR3 has 15 amino acids. For the CDR3, the DNA is TGTGCCAGCAGAAAGCGGGAGACCGGCACCGGGGAGCTGTTTTTT. This codes for CASRKRETGTGELFF.

This clone occurred a few times. The V and J genes are TRBV7-8 and TRBJ2-1; D is possibly TRBD2 (5 bases). Germline loops: CDR1 SGHVS, CDR2 FQNEAQ. V was shortened by 2 bases and J by 8 bases, with 16 bases between the two germline ends. The CDR3 spans 15 residues. CDR3 DNA: TGTGCCAGCAGCTTATCTCCGACTATCGGCCATGAGCAGTTCTTC. It yields the protein CASSLSPTIGHEQFF.

V usage is TRBV4-2 and J usage is TRBJ2-1, with TRBD2 matching 14 bases. Germline CDR1 LGHNA, CDR2 YNFKEQ. V trimming: 1 base; J trimming: 1 base; junction bases outside the gene matches: 6. The CDR3 covers 19 residues. The DNA for the CDR3 is TGTGCCAGCAGCCAAGTGGGACTAGCGGGAGAGGTTTCCTACAATGAGCAGTTCTTC. It encodes CASSQVGLAGEVSYNEQFF.

This clone was observed a handful of times. The J gene is TRBJ1-2, the V gene TRBV7-2, with 8 bases identical to TRBD1. The CDR3 has 16 amino acids. J was trimmed by 2 bases and V by 5 bases; bases with no gene match: 10. Germline V CDR1 and CDR2: SGHTA, FQGNSA. CDR3 nucleotide sequence: TGTGCCAGCAGCCGAGGGGGACAGGCGAAAAACTATGGCTACACCTTC. Amino acids: CASSRGGQAKNYGYTF.

The chain joins TRBV15 to TRBJ2-1, with TRBD2 matching over 13 bases. V gave up 0 bases and J gave up 6 bases; unmatched junction bases: 8. Germline V gives CDR1 LNHNV, CDR2 YYDKDF (reference sequence). This CDR3 has 18 residues. CDR3 sequence: CATSRDKGLAGVRNEQFF. For the CDR3, the DNA is TGTGCCACCAGCAGAGATAAAGGACTAGCGGGAGTTCGCAATGAGCAGTTCTTC.

This clone has just one count. The chain is built from TRBV30 and TRBJ2-5, with 12 bases aligning to TRBD2. Trimming at V came to 8 bases and at J to 5 bases, leaving 12 bases not matched to a gene. The CDR3 spans 15 residues. Germline V CDR1 and CDR2: GTSNPN, SVGIG (reference sequence). The chain's CDR3 is CASGLAGIPGETQYF. The CDR3, as DNA: TGTGCCAGTGGACTAGCGGGAATCCCTGGGGAGACCCAGTACTTC. The complete variable domain, with remaining parts taken from reference TRBV30 and TRBJ2-5, reads SQTIHQWPATLVQPVGSPLSLECTVEGTSNPNLYWYRQAAGRGLQLLFYSVGIGQISSEVPQNLSASRPQDRQFILSSKKLLLSDSGFYLCASGLAGIPGETQYFGPGTRLLVL.

The genes are TRBV9 and TRBJ1-2; tentatively, D is TRBD1 (6 bases). V was pared by 0 bases and J by 4 bases, with 16 bases between. Germline values: CDR1 SGDLS, CDR2 YYNGEE. The CDR3 runs to 16 residues. The CDR3: CASSVDKGGGGYGYTF. CDR3 nucleotides: TGTGCCAGCAGCGTAGATAAGGGAGGGGGAGGCTATGGCTACACCTTC.

This rearrangement joins TRBV11-2 to TRBJ2-7; 8 nucleotides align to TRBD1. Germline lookup yields CDR1 SGHAT and CDR2 FQNNGV. The J segment lost 0 bases and the V segment lost 4 bases, leaving 5 bases of the junction unmatched. The CDR3 spans 15 residues. The CDR3 loop is CASSYGQGGSYEQYF. CDR3 sequence (DNA): TGTGCCAGCAGCTACGGACAGGGCGGCTCCTACGAGCAGTACTTC.

The chain has TRBV5-6 and TRBJ2-5, with 9 bases fitting TRBD2. Unmatched junction bases numbered 5, after V lost 4 bases and J lost 4 bases. From germline, CDR1 is SGHDT and CDR2 YYEEEE. The CDR3 extends over 14 amino acids. The CDR3 region is CASSVSGSGETQYF. The CDR3 DNA sequence: TGTGCCAGCAGCGTTAGCGGGAGTGGAGAGACCCAGTACTTC.

V is TRBV10-3 and J is TRBJ2-7, with TRBD1 matching over 11 bases. The CDR3 runs 15 residues. V lost 7 bases to trimming and J lost 5 bases; unmatched junction nucleotides: 10. Germline V gene sequence: CDR1 ENHRY, CDR2 SYGVKD. The CDR3 DNA reads TGTGCCATCACCAAGGGTGGGACAGGGGGAAACGAGCAGTACTTC. Translated: CAITKGGTGGNEQYF.

The gene calls are TRBV25-1 and TRBJ1-5; 7 positions agree with TRBD1. The germline CDR1 and CDR2 sequences are MGHDK and SYGVNS. The CDR3 has 15 residues. After removal of 4 bases from V and 0 bases from J, the junction contained 3 bases not matched to a gene. The CDR3 here is CASSAGTVSNQPQHF. The CDR3, as DNA: TGTGCCAGCAGTGCTGGGACAGTTAGCAATCAGCCCCAGCATTTT.

V and J are TRBV19 and TRBJ1-4; perhaps TRBD1 as D (6 bases). This CDR3 is built from 14 residues. CDR1 and CDR2 (germline): LNHDA, SQIVND (reference sequence). The V and J ends lost 6 bases and 0 bases respectively, with 8 bases between them. The CDR3 region has the DNA TGTGCCAGTAGGGGGGCGGCAACTAATGAAAAACTGTTTTTT. Protein: CASRGAATNEKLFF.

The V and J genes are TRBV9 and TRBJ2-3, with 10 bases that match TRBD2. V trimming: 1 base; J trimming: 5 bases; junction bases outside the gene matches: 4. Germline V gives CDR1 SGDLS, CDR2 YYNGEE. The CDR3 length is 15 residues. Here the CDR3 DNA reads TGTGCCAGCAGCGTATCGGCTAGCGGGAGAGATACGCAGTATTTT. Amino acid sequence: CASSVSASGRDTQYF.

The V and J genes are TRBV28 and TRBJ2-7; 12 bases align to TRBD1. Germline V gene sequence: CDR1 MDHEN, CDR2 SYDVKM. The CDR3 sequence is 16 residues long. Trimming at V came to 5 bases and at J to 3 bases, leaving 8 bases not matched to a gene. The CDR3 region is CASSGTGQGALYEQYF. In DNA form, the CDR3 reads TGTGCCAGCAGTGGAACGGGACAGGGGGCTCTCTACGAGCAGTACTTC.